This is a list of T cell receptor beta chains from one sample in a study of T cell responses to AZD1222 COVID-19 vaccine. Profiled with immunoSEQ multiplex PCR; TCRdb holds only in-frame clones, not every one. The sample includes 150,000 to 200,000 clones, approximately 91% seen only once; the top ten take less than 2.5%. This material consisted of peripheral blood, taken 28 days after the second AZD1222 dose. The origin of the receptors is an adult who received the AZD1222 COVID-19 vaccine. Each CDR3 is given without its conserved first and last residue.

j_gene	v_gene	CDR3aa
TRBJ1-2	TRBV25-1	ASGTGNYGYT
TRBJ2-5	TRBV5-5	ASSPGTSGEETQY
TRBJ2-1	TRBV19	ASSRQAYNEQF
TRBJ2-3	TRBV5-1	ASSSSGGGLSTDTQY
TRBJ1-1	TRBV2	ASSEGRATWGAF
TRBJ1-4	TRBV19	ASSSTGFGYEKLF
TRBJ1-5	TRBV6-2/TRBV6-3	ASSYGQGRQPQH
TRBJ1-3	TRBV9	ASSPGTASGNTIY
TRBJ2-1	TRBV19	ASSKTGWGDEQF
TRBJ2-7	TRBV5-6	ASSLVGGSYEQY
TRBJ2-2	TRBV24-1	ATSDSGLYTGELF
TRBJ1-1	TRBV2	ASSERGPHTEAF
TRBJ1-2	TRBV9	ASSVYGRPASYT
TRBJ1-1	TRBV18	ASSPPEYSPGSEAF
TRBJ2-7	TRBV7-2	ASSLQGYEQY
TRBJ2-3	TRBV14	ASSRTDTQY
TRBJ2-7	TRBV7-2	ASSNNAGSSREQY
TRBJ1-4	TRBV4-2	ASSPGSGNEKLF
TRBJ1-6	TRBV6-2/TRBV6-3	ASTPTGINSPLH
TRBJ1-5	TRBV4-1	ASSQRSGQPQH
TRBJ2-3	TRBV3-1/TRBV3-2	ASSLSHSPVTDTQY
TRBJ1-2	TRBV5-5	ASSPGPAANYGYT
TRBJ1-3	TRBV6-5	ASSYSLQPGNTIY
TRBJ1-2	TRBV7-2	ASSPGEGWGYT
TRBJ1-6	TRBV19	ASSRDRGPLNSPLH
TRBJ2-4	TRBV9	ASSVDRENIQY